Listed below are T cell receptor beta chains from one sample, sequenced in a study of T cells in Graves' hyperthyroidism and ophthalmopathy. One entry per CDR3 protein results from TCRdb running MiXCR on the multiplex PCR reads. The sample gives around 700,000 distinct CDR3 sequences, over 35% of which show up once; 30% to 40% is in the top ten. The specimen was blood. Receptors originate from a woman aged 40 to 49 with Graves' hyperthyroidism. Both conserved end residues are part of each CDR3. D genes are given only for firm matches. The listing skips clone size in some rows; elsewhere it reads once, few, many or a size class.

d_call | clone_size | j_call | v_call | cdr3_aa | cdr3_nt
- | - | TRBJ2-5 | TRBV10-2 | CASSPTGSGETQYF | TGTGCCAGCTCACCTACAGGGTCGGGAGAGACCCAGTACTTC
- | - | TRBJ1-5 | TRBV20-1 | CSANSEDRNQPQHF | TGCAGTGCAAATTCAGAAGACCGCAATCAGCCCCAGCATTTT
- | few | TRBJ1-5 | TRBV3-2 | CASSQDPGQECNQPQHF | TGTGCCAGCAGCCAAGATCCCGGACAGGAGTGTAATCAGCCCCAGCATTTT
- | many | TRBJ1-2 | TRBV5-8 | CASSLAPGPSNYGYTF | TGTGCCAGCAGCCTTGCTCCGGGACCCTCTAACTATGGCTACACCTTC
TRBD1 | - | TRBJ2-7 | TRBV25-1 | CASSFSRDRGSYEQYF | TGTGCCAGCAGTTTCTCCCGGGACAGGGGGTCCTACGAGCAGTACTTC
TRBD2 | - | TRBJ2-7 | TRBV2 | CASRGSSGREAFF | TGTGCCAGCAGAGGATCTAGCGGGAGGGAGGCGTTCTTC
TRBD1 | many | TRBJ1-1 | TRBV7-9 | CASSVGTGGDVAFF | TGTGCCAGCAGCGTAGGAACAGGGGGCGACGTAGCTTTCTTT
- | many | TRBJ2-7 | TRBV20-1 | CSAYLRALSSYEQYF | TGCAGTGCGTACCTGCGGGCTTTATCCTCCTACGAGCAGTACTTC
TRBD2 | many | TRBJ2-7 | TRBV7-2 | CASSHGLAGPYEQYF | TGTGCCAGCAGCCACGGACTAGCGGGACCCTACGAGCAGTACTTC
TRBD1 | - | TRBJ2-5 | TRBV25-1 | CAGTGSWETQYF | TGTGCCGGGACAGGGTCTTGGGAGACCCAGTACTTC
- | many | TRBJ2-7 | TRBV2 | CASIRLRAPEQYF | TGTGCCAGCATCAGGCTTAGGGCCCCCGAGCAGTACTTC
- | - | TRBJ2-5 | TRBV5-6 | CASSLGQAGQPQYF | TGTGCCAGCAGCTTGGGACAAGCGGGTCAGCCCCAGTACTTC
- | - | TRBJ2-6 | TRBV10-3 | CATVPGAAGANVLTF | TGTGCCACTGTCCCGGGCGCCGCTGGGGCCAACGTCCTGACTTTC
TRBD1 | many | TRBJ2-5 | TRBV19 | CASTPATGDVETQYF | TGTGCCAGTACCCCGGCGACAGGGGATGTGGAGACCCAGTACTTC
TRBD2 | - | TRBJ2-7 | TRBV15 | CATSRWGTSGAYEQYF | TGTGCCACCAGCAGATGGGGGACTAGCGGGGCGTACGAGCAGTACTTC
- | - | TRBJ1-1 | TRBV4-3 | CASSQDTRGLGGEAFF | TGCGCCAGCAGCCAAGACACGAGGGGGTTAGGAGGGGAAGCTTTCTTT
- | many | TRBJ2-7 | TRBV28 | CASKGLWDEQYF | TGTGCCAGCAAGGGTCTTTGGGACGAGCAGTACTTC
- | once | TRBJ1-2 | TRBV7-3 | CASSPSGGPHYGYTF | TGTGCCAGCAGTCCTAGTGGGGGGCCCCACTATGGCTACACCTTC
TRBD2 | once | TRBJ2-7 | TRBV7-8 | CASSPRRLAADTQYF | TGTGCCAGCAGCCCCCGGCGGCTAGCGGCAGATACGCAGTACTTC
- | - | TRBJ2-3 | TRBV9 | CASSVVGRGGTQYF | TGTGCCAGCAGCGTAGTCGGGCGCGGAGGAACGCAGTATTTT
TRBD1 | few | TRBJ2-7 | TRBV6-5 | CASRSGQGANYEQYF | TGTGCCAGCAGATCGGGACAGGGGGCAAACTACGAGCAGTACTTC
- | many | TRBJ2-7 | TRBV9 | CASSSRDSSYEQYF | TGTGCCAGCAGCTCGCGGGACTCCTCCTACGAGCAGTACTTC
- | many | TRBJ1-6 | TRBV9 | CASSGDDSPLHF | TGTGCCAGCAGCGGAGACGATTCACCCCTCCACTTT
- | - | TRBJ1-2 | TRBV7-9 | CASSLGVAAYGYTF | TGTGCCAGCAGCTTAGGGGTGGCAGCCTATGGCTACACCTTC
TRBD2 | few | TRBJ2-5 | TRBV4-3 | CASSQFRTSYETQYF | TGCGCCAGCAGCCAATTTAGGACTAGCTACGAGACCCAGTACTTC
- | many | TRBJ1-2 | TRBV5-4 | CASSLVDGNYGYTF | TGTGCCAGCAGCTTGGTGGACGGTAACTATGGCTACACCTTC
- | - | TRBJ1-3 | TRBV5-1 | CASTRQPGNTIYF | TGCGCCAGCACACGACAGCCTGGAAACACCATATATTTT
- | - | TRBJ1-1 | TRBV6-1 | CASSVEGVSNTEAFF | TGTGCCAGCAGTGTAGAAGGAGTCTCGAACACTGAAGCTTTCTTT
- | - | TRBJ1-1 | TRBV20-1 | CSASLGGLNGEAFF | TGCAGTGCTAGTCTTGGGGGTTTAAACGGTGAAGCTTTCTTT
- | - | TRBJ1-1 | TRBV30 | CAWSGTRGPEAFF | TGTGCCTGGAGCGGGACACGCGGCCCTGAAGCTTTCTTT
- | - | TRBJ2-7 | TRBV9 | CASSEGGGF | TGTGCCAGCAGCGAGGGGGGGGGGTTC
- | - | TRBJ1-1 | TRBV2 | CASSEGLVWGNTEAFF | TGTGCCAGCAGTGAAGGTTTGGTGTGGGGCAACACTGAAGCTTTCTTT
TRBD1 | - | TRBJ2-7 | TRBV24-1 | CATSETGPYEQYF | TGTGCCACCAGTGAGACAGGGCCGTACGAGCAGTACTTC
- | - | TRBJ1-4 | TRBV14 | CTSSRSMVEKLFF | TGTACCAGCAGCCGATCCATGGTCGAAAAACTGTTTTTT
- | many | TRBJ1-5 | TRBV24-1 | CATSHPSGVGNQPQHF | TGTGCCACCTCGCATCCCTCAGGGGTTGGCAATCAGCCCCAGCATTTT
- | - | TRBJ1-2 | TRBV6-4 | CASSDRGYQETGSNYGYTF | TGTGCCAGCAGTGACAGGGGCTACCAAGAGACCGGATCTAACTATGGCTACACCTTC
TRBD2 | few | TRBJ2-2 | TRBV7-9 | CASSLASSGGYTGELFF | TGTGCCAGCAGCTTAGCCTCGAGCGGGGGATACACCGGGGAGCTGTTTTTT
- | - | TRBJ2-2 | TRBV5-5 | CASSWDGGTGELFF | TGTGCCAGCAGCTGGGACGGCGGCACCGGGGAGCTGTTTTTT
- | many | TRBJ1-6 | TRBV10-3 | CAISEGGNRANSPLHF | TGTGCCATCAGTGAAGGGGGGAACAGGGCTAATTCACCCCTCCACTTT
TRBD1 | - | TRBJ2-3 | TRBV10-3 | CATRRGQDTDTQYF | TGTGCCACCCGTAGGGGACAGGACACAGATACGCAGTATTTT
- | few | TRBJ2-7 | TRBV6-5 | CASSPEAPGPSSYEQYF | TGTGCCAGCAGCCCCGAGGCACCAGGGCCCTCCTCCTACGAGCAGTACTTC
TRBD1 | many | TRBJ1-2 | TRBV12-3/TRBV12-4 | CASTNQGAVFYGYTF | TGTGCCAGCACTAACCAGGGGGCCGTTTTCTATGGCTACACCTTC
TRBD1 | many | TRBJ1-5 | TRBV12-3/TRBV12-4 | CASSPQGAQPQHF | TGTGCCAGCAGTCCTCAGGGGGCACAGCCCCAGCATTTT
TRBD1 | - | TRBJ2-7 | TRBV10-3 | CAISYRDRGLYEQYF | TGTGCCATCAGTTACCGGGACAGGGGACTCTACGAGCAGTACTTC
TRBD1 | - | TRBJ2-1 | TRBV7-2 | CASSPNGDSYNEQFF | TGTGCCAGCAGCCCTAACGGGGACAGCTACAATGAGCAGTTCTTC
TRBD1 | - | TRBJ2-7 | TRBV4-3 | CASSLGTGTEQYF | TGCGCCAGCAGCCTCGGGACAGGAACCGAGCAGTACTTC
- | few | TRBJ2-5 | TRBV5-1 | CASSLGPSGLGTQYF | TGCGCCAGCAGCTTGGGGCCGTCGGGTTTGGGGACCCAGTACTTC
- | many | TRBJ1-1 | TRBV15 | CATSRDQQLEAFF | TGTGCCACCAGCAGAGATCAGCAGCTAGAAGCTTTCTTT
TRBD2 | - | TRBJ2-3 | TRBV10-3 | CASSLAPAGGPQDTQYF | TGTGCCAGCAGCCTTGCGCCAGCGGGGGGGCCTCAAGATACGCAGTATTTT
- | many | TRBJ2-2 | TRBV9 | CASSVGRQANTGELFF | TGTGCCAGCAGCGTAGGTAGGCAGGCGAACACCGGGGAGCTGTTTTTT